The rows below give T cell receptor beta chains drawn from one sample of a study of blood T cells in healthy people across ages. Each CDR3 protein is one row after TCRdb ran MiXCR on the 5' RACE reads. The table lists roughly 700,000 distinct CDR3 sequences, 32% of them singletons, with approximately 15% in the top ten. The sample comprised blood. These receptors were obtained from a woman of 80 years or more in good health. CDR3s include the opening cysteine and the closing phenylalanine or tryptophan. D genes are given only for firm matches. Size is stated for part of the rows, as once, few or many counts, or as a class when the clone is expanded.

CDR3 protein: CASSPVLGQRGEETQYF
CDR3 DNA: TGTGCCAGCAGCCCAGTCCTTGGACAGCGGGGGGAAGAGACCCAGTACTTC
D gene: TRBD2
V gene: TRBV7-9
clone size: .
J gene: TRBJ2-5

CDR3 protein: CASSSGQGAGGANVLTF
CDR3 DNA: TGCGCCAGCAGTTCTGGACAGGGGGCGGGCGGGGCCAACGTCCTGACTTTC
D gene: TRBD1
V gene: TRBV5-1
clone size: many
J gene: TRBJ2-6

CDR3 protein: CATSRDQRGRTDTQYF
CDR3 DNA: TGTGCCACCAGCAGAGATCAGCGGGGGCGCACAGATACGCAGTATTTT
D gene: TRBD2
V gene: TRBV15
clone size: .
J gene: TRBJ2-3

CDR3 protein: CASAGGHETQYF
CDR3 DNA: TGTGCCAGCGCAGGGGGTCATGAGACCCAGTACTTC
D gene: TRBD1
V gene: TRBV7-3
clone size: once
J gene: TRBJ2-5

CDR3 protein: CSVDTSGRDTQYF
CDR3 DNA: TGCAGCGTTGATACTAGCGGGAGAGATACGCAGTATTTT
D gene: TRBD2
V gene: TRBV29-1
clone size: .
J gene: TRBJ2-3

CDR3 protein: CRVPWVPEAFF
CDR3 DNA: TGCAGGGTACCGTGGGTTCCTGAAGCTTTCTTT
D gene: .
V gene: TRBV20-1
clone size: few
J gene: TRBJ1-1

CDR3 protein: CASSSVDSPNTEAFF
CDR3 DNA: TGTGCCAGCAGCTCGGTAGACAGTCCGAACACTGAAGCTTTCTTT
D gene: .
V gene: TRBV5-5
clone size: many
J gene: TRBJ1-1

CDR3 protein: CTSSPLWTDSQPQHF
CDR3 DNA: TGTACCAGCAGTCCCTTATGGACAGATAGTCAGCCCCAGCATTTT
D gene: .
V gene: TRBV27
clone size: .
J gene: TRBJ1-5

CDR3 protein: CASKRTRNYEQYF
CDR3 DNA: TGTGCCAGCAAGCGGACTAGAAACTACGAGCAGTACTTC
D gene: TRBD2
V gene: TRBV6-5
clone size: many
J gene: TRBJ2-7

CDR3 protein: CSAIQFGDVNQPQHF
CDR3 DNA: TGCAGTGCGATCCAGTTTGGGGACGTCAATCAGCCCCAGCATTTT
D gene: .
V gene: TRBV20-1
clone size: few
J gene: TRBJ1-5

CDR3 protein: CASTRTEEQFF
CDR3 DNA: TGTGCCAGCACCCGGACAGAGGAGCAGTTCTTC
D gene: .
V gene: TRBV12-3/TRBV12-4
clone size: .
J gene: TRBJ2-1

CDR3 protein: CASSQGPLARNEKLFF
CDR3 DNA: TGCGCCAGCAGCCAGGGCCCGCTTGCCCGGAATGAAAAACTGTTTTTT
D gene: .
V gene: TRBV4-1
clone size: many
J gene: TRBJ1-4

CDR3 protein: CAISAGQTSTDTQYF
CDR3 DNA: TGTGCCATCAGTGCCGGACAGACTAGCACAGATACGCAGTATTTT
D gene: .
V gene: TRBV10-3
clone size: many
J gene: TRBJ2-3

CDR3 protein: CASSLAGENYNEQFF
CDR3 DNA: TGCGCCAGCAGCTTGGCTGGGGAAAACTACAATGAGCAGTTCTTC
D gene: .
V gene: TRBV5-1
clone size: many
J gene: TRBJ2-1

CDR3 protein: CASSGGNRQETQYF
CDR3 DNA: TGTGCCAGCAGTGGTGGGAATCGCCAAGAGACCCAGTACTTC
D gene: .
V gene: TRBV2
clone size: many
J gene: TRBJ2-5

CDR3 protein: CAISGTRGVDTGELFF
CDR3 DNA: TGTGCCATCAGTGGGACGCGGGGGGTTGACACCGGGGAGCTGTTTTTT
D gene: TRBD2
V gene: TRBV10-3
clone size: few
J gene: TRBJ2-2

CDR3 protein: CASSLQGPGIDTQYF
CDR3 DNA: TGTGCCAGCAGCCTCCAGGGACCCGGGATCGATACGCAGTATTTT
D gene: .
V gene: TRBV7-8
clone size: .
J gene: TRBJ2-3

CDR3 protein: CASSYRGSGQPQHF
CDR3 DNA: TGTGCCAGCAGCTACAGGGGTTCGGGACAGCCCCAGCATTTT
D gene: TRBD1
V gene: TRBV5-6
clone size: many
J gene: TRBJ1-5

CDR3 protein: CASSLKGHAEAFF
CDR3 DNA: TGTGCCAGCAGCTTAAAGGGACACGCTGAAGCTTTCTTT
D gene: .
V gene: TRBV7-2
clone size: few
J gene: TRBJ1-1

CDR3 protein: CASSLAAQETQFF
CDR3 DNA: TGTGCCAGCAGCTTGGCAGCACAAGAGACCCAGTTCTTC
D gene: .
V gene: TRBV11-1
clone size: few
J gene: TRBJ2-1

CDR3 protein: CSVGIWTQASYEQYF
CDR3 DNA: TGCAGCGTTGGGATCTGGACTCAGGCCTCCTACGAGCAGTACTTC
D gene: .
V gene: TRBV29-1
clone size: .
J gene: TRBJ2-7

CDR3 protein: CSVTGTSSKEQFF
CDR3 DNA: TGCAGCGTTACCGGGACTAGCTCGAAGGAGCAGTTCTTC
D gene: TRBD2
V gene: TRBV29-1
clone size: .
J gene: TRBJ2-1

CDR3 protein: CASRPSPGTSGGASYNEQFF
CDR3 DNA: TGTGCCAGCAGGCCTTCACCCGGGACTAGCGGGGGTGCTTCCTACAATGAGCAGTTCTTC
D gene: TRBD2
V gene: TRBV7-9
clone size: many
J gene: TRBJ2-1

CDR3 protein: CASTDPGSPLHF
CDR3 DNA: TGTGCCAGCACCGACCCAGGGTCACCCCTCCACTTT
D gene: .
V gene: TRBV27
clone size: few
J gene: TRBJ1-6

CDR3 protein: CASSLMGQVRFYEQYF
CDR3 DNA: TGTGCCAGCAGCTTAATGGGACAGGTTCGCTTCTACGAGCAGTACTTC
D gene: TRBD1
V gene: TRBV7-9
clone size: few
J gene: TRBJ2-7

CDR3 protein: CASSEWDGNEKLFF
CDR3 DNA: TGTGCCAGCAGTGAATGGGACGGGAATGAAAAACTGTTTTTT
D gene: .
V gene: TRBV6-1
clone size: few
J gene: TRBJ1-4

CDR3 protein: CSARPFTGAYEQYF
CDR3 DNA: TGCAGTGCTAGACCCTTCACAGGGGCTTACGAGCAGTACTTC
D gene: TRBD1
V gene: TRBV20-1
clone size: .
J gene: TRBJ2-7

CDR3 protein: CAVRDRATNEQFF
CDR3 DNA: TGTGCCGTACGGGACAGGGCAACGAATGAGCAGTTCTTC
D gene: TRBD1
V gene: TRBV6-1
clone size: many
J gene: TRBJ2-1

CDR3 protein: CASSSPGGGLITGELFF
CDR3 DNA: TGCGCCAGCAGTTCGCCTGGTGGTGGACTCATCACCGGGGAGCTGTTTTTT
D gene: .
V gene: TRBV5-1
clone size: few
J gene: TRBJ2-2

CDR3 protein: CASSPWTNGFNEQFF
CDR3 DNA: TGTGCCAGCAGCCCCTGGACTAACGGGTTTAATGAGCAGTTCTTC
D gene: .
V gene: TRBV27
clone size: .
J gene: TRBJ2-1

CDR3 protein: CASSQLDRFASSYEQYF
CDR3 DNA: TGTGCCAGCAGCCAACTAGACAGGTTCGCAAGCTCCTACGAGCAGTACTTC
D gene: .
V gene: TRBV4-2
clone size: few
J gene: TRBJ2-7

CDR3 protein: CSASPTGAGANVLTF
CDR3 DNA: TGCAGTGCTAGTCCCACAGGGGCTGGGGCCAACGTCCTGACTTTC
D gene: TRBD1
V gene: TRBV20-1
clone size: .
J gene: TRBJ2-6

CDR3 protein: CASSKPYRDLRGLAQYF
CDR3 DNA: TGTGCCAGCAGCAAACCATACCGGGACCTGAGGGGACTAGCCCAGTATTTT
D gene: TRBD2
V gene: TRBV7-2
clone size: many
J gene: TRBJ2-3

CDR3 protein: CSEGGSGGVDTQYF
CDR3 DNA: TGCAGTGAAGGTGGTAGCGGGGGTGTAGATACGCAGTATTTT
D gene: TRBD2
V gene: TRBV20-1
clone size: many
J gene: TRBJ2-3

CDR3 protein: CSASGSGNSGNTIYF
CDR3 DNA: TGCAGTGCTAGTGGCAGCGGAAACTCTGGAAACACCATATATTTT
D gene: .
V gene: TRBV20-1
clone size: few
J gene: TRBJ1-3

CDR3 protein: CASSRQALGNTEAFF
CDR3 DNA: TGTGCCAGCAGCAGACAGGCCCTCGGGAACACTGAAGCTTTCTTT
D gene: .
V gene: TRBV9
clone size: .
J gene: TRBJ1-1

CDR3 protein: CASRHSTGELFF
CDR3 DNA: TGTGCCAGCAGACATTCCACCGGGGAGCTGTTTTTT
D gene: .
V gene: TRBV6-6
clone size: .
J gene: TRBJ2-2

CDR3 protein: CASSKKQGASSYNEQFF
CDR3 DNA: TGCGCCAGCAGCAAAAAACAGGGGGCTTCGTCCTACAATGAGCAGTTCTTC
D gene: TRBD1
V gene: TRBV5-1
clone size: many
J gene: TRBJ2-1

CDR3 protein: CASSQPGASYEQYF
CDR3 DNA: TGCGCCAGCAGCCAGCCGGGGGCCTCCTACGAGCAGTACTTC
D gene: .
V gene: TRBV4-1
clone size: many
J gene: TRBJ2-7

CDR3 protein: CASSWGQGLYQYF
CDR3 DNA: TGTGCCAGCAGTTGGGGACAGGGACTGTATCAGTACTTC
D gene: TRBD1
V gene: TRBV6-5
clone size: many
J gene: TRBJ2-7

CDR3 protein: CASILSQDANYGYTF
CDR3 DNA: TGTGCCAGCATCCTGAGCCAGGACGCTAACTATGGCTACACCTTC
D gene: .
V gene: TRBV2
clone size: .
J gene: TRBJ1-2

CDR3 protein: CASSPGWGRNEQYF
CDR3 DNA: TGTGCCAGCAGCCCTGGCTGGGGGCGAAACGAGCAGTACTTC
D gene: .
V gene: TRBV5-6
clone size: many
J gene: TRBJ2-7

CDR3 protein: CASSEYPWGANTEAFF
CDR3 DNA: TGTGCCAGCAGTGAATACCCCTGGGGGGCGAACACTGAAGCTTTCTTT
D gene: .
V gene: TRBV6-1
clone size: .
J gene: TRBJ1-1

CDR3 protein: CASSYLGQRTEAFF
CDR3 DNA: TGTGCCAGCAGTTACTTGGGGCAGCGGACTGAAGCTTTCTTT
D gene: .
V gene: TRBV6-5
clone size: .
J gene: TRBJ1-1

CDR3 protein: CSAGEGAGVSYEQYF
CDR3 DNA: TGCAGTGCTGGAGAAGGAGCGGGGGTCTCCTATGAGCAGTACTTC
D gene: TRBD2
V gene: TRBV20-1
clone size: .
J gene: TRBJ2-7

CDR3 protein: CSARPPNNEQFF
CDR3 DNA: TGCAGTGCCCGACCTCCCAACAATGAGCAGTTCTTC
D gene: .
V gene: TRBV20-1
clone size: many
J gene: TRBJ2-1

CDR3 protein: CASRTAGMDIQYF
CDR3 DNA: TGTGCCAGCAGGACGGCAGGGATGGACATTCAGTACTTC
D gene: .
V gene: TRBV6-5
clone size: many
J gene: TRBJ2-4

CDR3 protein: CASSLASGGARETQYF
CDR3 DNA: TGTGCCAGCAGCTTGGCTAGCGGGGGGGCCAGGGAGACCCAGTACTTC
D gene: TRBD2
V gene: TRBV7-2
clone size: many
J gene: TRBJ2-5

CDR3 protein: CIVTDLFGGYTF
CDR3 DNA: TGCATCGTGACAGATCTCTTTGGTGGCTACACCTTC
D gene: .
V gene: TRBV29-1
clone size: many
J gene: TRBJ1-2

CDR3 protein: CASSLIAGGHRETQYF
CDR3 DNA: TGTGCCAGCAGCTTAATTGCGGGGGGGCATCGGGAGACCCAGTACTTC
D gene: TRBD2
V gene: TRBV7-3
clone size: many
J gene: TRBJ2-5

CDR3 protein: CASSPRRGGSYNEQYF
CDR3 DNA: TGTGCCAGCAGCCCGCGACGGGGGGGTTCCTACAATGAGCAGTACTTC
D gene: TRBD2
V gene: TRBV6-5
clone size: few
J gene: TRBJ2-7

CDR3 protein: CASSLPPGEQYF
CDR3 DNA: TGTGCCAGCAGCTTACCCCCGGGGGAGCAGTACTTC
D gene: .
V gene: TRBV7-2
clone size: many
J gene: TRBJ2-7

CDR3 protein: CASSLYSSGGAIEQFF
CDR3 DNA: TGTGCCAGCAGCTTATATTCGAGCGGGGGGGCCATTGAGCAGTTCTTC
D gene: TRBD2
V gene: TRBV7-8
clone size: many
J gene: TRBJ2-1

CDR3 protein: CASSQDVAGAYEQYF
CDR3 DNA: TGTGCCAGCAGCCAAGATGTGGCAGGGGCCTACGAGCAGTACTTC
D gene: .
V gene: TRBV3-1
clone size: many
J gene: TRBJ2-7

CDR3 protein: CAWVREETQYF
CDR3 DNA: TGTGCCTGGGTCAGGGAAGAGACCCAGTACTTC
D gene: .
V gene: TRBV30
clone size: many
J gene: TRBJ2-5

CDR3 protein: CASNPARLRFRGYTF
CDR3 DNA: TGTGCCAGCAATCCTGCGCGCCTACGGTTCAGGGGCTACACCTTC
D gene: .
V gene: TRBV6-2/TRBV6-3
clone size: .
J gene: TRBJ1-2

CDR3 protein: CAVKSPGGRTGELFF
CDR3 DNA: TGTGCCGTGAAGAGTCCGGGGGGCCGTACCGGGGAGCTGTTTTTT
D gene: .
V gene: TRBV10-3
clone size: .
J gene: TRBJ2-2

CDR3 protein: CASSLVARGGGYTF
CDR3 DNA: TGTGCCAGCAGCTTAGTAGCCAGGGGAGGAGGCTACACCTTC
D gene: .
V gene: TRBV7-8
clone size: many
J gene: TRBJ1-2

CDR3 protein: CSAHTPPGEQYF
CDR3 DNA: TGCAGTGCTCACACCCCTCCTGGGGAGCAGTACTTC
D gene: .
V gene: TRBV20-1
clone size: .
J gene: TRBJ2-7